The rows below give T cell receptor beta chains drawn from one sample of a study of cytomegalovirus exposure and HLA in healthy donors. The repertoire was sequenced with immunoSEQ multiplex PCR; TCRdb's copy has only in-frame clones and lacks some. The data show under 200,000 clones, around 74% seen once. What was sequenced was PBMCs. Receptor source: a female donor in good health and CMV-seronegative. Each CDR3 is given with its conserved first and last residue.

v_gene	CDR3aa
TRBV6-1	CASSEMDGLAADTQYF
TRBV30	CAWTGSGSGADTQYF
TRBV9	CASSVAVGSGYEQYF
TRBV7-8	CASSSDRGGYNEQFF
TRBV6-5	CASSDSGQGIYTF
TRBV10-3	CATGQAREQYF
TRBV6-1	CASSWRGSNQPQHF
TRBV7-2	CASSTPGLAGNKNIQYF
TRBV18	CASSPQGNSYEQYF
TRBV14	CASSPGVANYGYTF
TRBV7-2	CASSIRGDEQFF
TRBV7-3	CASSYRGNTEAFF
TRBV7-2	CASSSVPGQGVGGYTF
TRBV7-3	CASSPQGGGRGTDTQYF
TRBV16	CASSPTGLAGNEQFF
TRBV28	CASKAIGIAVYNEQFF
TRBV6-6	CASSPRGSGNQPQHF
TRBV18	CASSTSNRIPGANVLTF
TRBV2	CASSEQGEDEKLFF
TRBV10-3	CAISDPGKGRSYEQYF
TRBV6-5	CASSSGLAGGRGEQYF
TRBV11-2	CASSLAGGRIGELFF
TRBV7-2	CASSSEQGTEAFF
TRBV30	CAWRRNNNEQFF
TRBV4-3	CASSLGQGDINEQFF
TRBV6-5	CASSWEPGVRTEAFF
TRBV6-5	CATRREFRGWETQYF
TRBV9	CASSVESAPGYEQYF
TRBV6-1	CASSVREGRSGNTIYF
TRBV6-5	CASSARRPEGNEQFF
TRBV19	CASSIGGGSYEQYF
TRBV6-6	CASSYSRGGPDTQYF
TRBV4-3	CASSLDSGYNEQFF
TRBV30	CAWSRQPTNYGYTF
TRBV5-1	CASSLVLTSDDSYEQYF
TRBV30	CAWKEGRSYGYTF
TRBV6-5	CASSYSWTSGRYEQYF
TRBV18	CASSLGELNQPQHF
TRBV4-1	CASSHPDREAGKLFF
TRBV5-5	CASSLISSTGTNEKLFF
TRBV7-8	CASSLGAAPRGTEAFF
TRBV6-1	CASSDRAGSGYTF
TRBV19	CASSIPGKYYGYTF
TRBV6-6	CASSRDEQYF
TRBV7-8	CASSFRRAGYTF
TRBV7-2	CASSPPAGGVGETQYF
TRBV4-3	CASSSRRAGQNPYEQYF
TRBV7-9	CASSARQGFSYEQYF
TRBV5-8	CASSGAVEQYF
TRBV9	CASSVVGAGGRETQYF
TRBV6-5	CASSYSRRVNEQYF
TRBV6-1	CASRSNRGGHEKLFF
TRBV6-1	CAGRLAGGNEQYF
TRBV28	CASSLAGENTGELFF
TRBV27	CASRRPGLGGADTQYF
TRBV5-8	CASSKEVRFGTIYF
TRBV2	CASLSSGATSDTQYF
TRBV6-5	CASSGDRESDGYTF
TRBV6-6	CASLPGGRRYEQYF
TRBV29-1	CSVESTGRGEAFF